This T cell receptor (beta chain) comes out of a study of T cell changes during pregnancy in multiple sclerosis. The CDR3 spans 15 residues. Germline V CDR1 and CDR2: MNHNS, SASEGT. J gave up 5 bases and V 4 bases, and 5 bases lay outside the gene matches. Here immunoSEQ multiplex PCR was the method, and the copy in TCRdb shows in-frame clones only, minus some. In the table there are around 50,000 clones, roughly 92% of which are singletons. The sample consisted of CD4+ T cells from peripheral blood mononuclear cells, taken in the third trimester of pregnancy. The rearrangement links TRBV6-1 to TRBJ2-1; 10 nucleotides align to TRBD2. The receptor was isolated from a female donor with multiple sclerosis, enrolled in a pregnancy study. CDR3 DNA sequence: TGTGCCAGCAGTGGAGCGGGAGGGTGGAACAATGAGCAGTTCTTC. It is translated as CASSGAGGWNNEQFF.